A single sample gave rise to the 20 T cell receptor beta chains below, sequenced in a study of blood T cell repertoires in COVID-19. TCRdb's table, derived via immunoSEQ multiplex PCR, lists solely in-frame clones and lacks some. Among 100,000 to 150,000 clones listed, around 88% were seen once. The sequenced sample was peripheral blood. The origin of the receptors is a man in his fifties or sixties with acute or convalescent COVID-19.

This clone occurred once. Other DNA sequences within the sample encode an identical CDR3. V usage is TRBV7-9 and J usage is TRBJ1-5; 9 positions agree with TRBD1. The CDR3 is 15 amino acids. Germline CDR1 and CDR2: SEHNR and FQNEAQ (reference sequence). The V gene end was trimmed by 5 bases and the J gene end by 6 bases; junction bases not matched to a gene: 8. The CDR3 region has the DNA TGTGCCAGCAGCCCCCCGGGACAGGGAAGTCAGCCCCAGCATTTT. Amino acid sequence: CASSPPGQGSQPQHF.

J is TRBJ2-3 and V is TRBV6-1; maybe TRBD1 (6 bases). Trimming pared 4 bases from V and 0 bases from J, leaving 17 bases between. This CDR3 comprises 17 residues. The V gene's germline CDR1 is MNHNS and CDR2 SASEGT. This CDR3 is CASSARTAAISTDTQYF. The CDR3 DNA reads as TGTGCCAGCAGTGCCCGGACAGCAGCGATTAGCACAGATACGCAGTATTTT.

The chain has TRBV28 and TRBJ1-3; the D is unclear. The CDR3 loop spans 12 amino acids. V dropped 3 bases and J dropped 2 bases, with 2 bases sitting between them. The germline CDR1 and CDR2 sequences are MDHEN and SYDVKM. This CDR3 reads CASSFTGNTIYF. The CDR3 DNA reads as TGTGCCAGCAGTTTCACTGGAAACACCATATATTTT.

The CDR3 reads CASSLSQFNQPQHF. CDR3 nucleotides: TGTGCCAGCAGCTTGTCACAGTTCAATCAGCCCCAGCATTTT. The chain joins TRBV5-5 to TRBJ1-5; D ambiguous. Germline V CDR1 and CDR2: SGHKS, YYEKEE (reference sequence). The CDR3 is 14 residues long. The V gene lost 1 base and the J gene lost 3 bases, with 8 bases spanning the gap.

This clone was counted between two and nine times. The J gene is TRBJ1-2, the V gene TRBV10-3; 9 nucleotides align to TRBD1. Germline CDR1 and CDR2: ENHRY and SYGVKD. Losses at the gene ends were 10 bases for V and 2 bases for J; bases not matched to a gene: 11. The CDR3 is 15 amino acids. CDR3 amino acids: CATARPGQGNYGYTF. The CDR3 DNA reads TGTGCCACCGCTCGTCCGGGACAGGGAAACTATGGCTACACCTTC.

The chain recombines TRBV6-4 with TRBJ1-1; weak D call: TRBD1 (6 bases). Germline CDR1 reads MRHNA; CDR2 reads SNTAGT. The CDR3 is 14 amino acids. V was cut by 6 bases and J by 5 bases, with 16 bases left in between. For the CDR3, the DNA is TGTGCCAGCAGCGCTTTTGGGGGCCCGACTGAAGCTTTCTTT. This encodes CASSAFGGPTEAFF.

The chain couples TRBV18 to TRBJ2-3; 7 positions agree with TRBD1. Germline assignment: CDR1 KGHSH and CDR2 LQKENI. The V segment lost 2 bases and the J segment 2 bases; nucleotides outside the gene matches: 10. The CDR3 length is 17 residues. CDR3 sequence reads: CASSPFSETGLTDTQYF. DNA for the CDR3: TGTGCCAGCTCACCATTTTCAGAGACAGGGCTCACAGATACGCAGTATTTT.

The chain recombines TRBV19 with TRBJ1-5; D is ambiguous. V shed 2 bases and J shed 10 bases, with 18 bases lying between them. Germline lookup yields CDR1 LNHDA and CDR2 SQIVND (reference sequence). This CDR3 contains 15 residues. This chain's CDR3 is CASSITNFDGQPQHF. The CDR3 bases are TGTGCCAGTAGTATAACTAACTTTGACGGCCAACCCCAGCATTTT.

This chain connects TRBV29-1 to TRBJ1-5; 10 nucleotides agree with TRBD1. CDR3 length: 14 residues. The V gene end was trimmed by 4 bases and the J gene end by 2 bases; junction bases not matched to a gene: 2. CDR1 SQVTM and CDR2 ANQGSEA come from the germline V gene. This CDR3 reads CSVGGQGGNQPQHF. For the CDR3, the DNA is TGCAGCGTTGGTGGACAGGGGGGCAATCAGCCCCAGCATTTT.

In this sample, this clone turned up a few times. The chain recombines TRBV28 with TRBJ1-6; D is unresolved. Between the trimmed V and J ends, which lost 2 bases and 9 bases, there was a span of 14 bases. Germline V lookup: CDR1 MDHEN, CDR2 SYDVKM. This CDR3 region has 15 residues. CDR3 in DNA: TGTGCCAGCAGTTTAGGGCCTCATCTGCGTTCACCCCTCCACTTT. This sequence encodes CASSLGPHLRSPLHF.

The rearrangement links TRBV9 to TRBJ1-4; 9 bases agree with TRBD1. CDR3 length: 14 amino acids. Trimming cost V 4 bases and J 4 bases; bases outside gene matches: 2. Per the germline V gene, CDR1 is SGDLS and CDR2 is YYNGEE. In nucleotides, the CDR3 is TGTGCCAGCAGCCCGGGACAGGGTAATGAAAAACTGTTTTTT. This gives the protein CASSPGQGNEKLFF.

This clone has just one count. The rearrangement links TRBV30 to TRBJ2-1; possibly TRBD2 for D (6 bases). Trimming removed 2 bases at V and 5 bases at J, with 16 bases between. The germline V gene encodes CDR1 GTSNPN and CDR2 SVGIG (reference sequence). The CDR3 totals 15 residues. The CDR3: CAWSRRDSRNNEQFF. DNA for the CDR3: TGTGCCTGGAGTCGACGGGACTCCAGAAACAATGAGCAGTTCTTC.

The chain couples TRBV9 to TRBJ2-3; possibly TRBD2 for D (6 bases). The CDR3 is 16 amino acids. V was trimmed by 0 bases and J by 1 base, leaving 12 bases between them. Germline CDR1 is SGDLS and CDR2 is YYNGEE. DNA for the CDR3: TGTGCCAGCAGCGTAGCCATTGGCGGGGGCACAGATACGCAGTATTTT. Encoded protein: CASSVAIGGGTDTQYF. The variable domain in full, with the rest retrieved from reference TRBV9 and TRBJ2-3, is DSGVTQTPKHLITATGQRVTLRCSPRSGDLSVYWYQQSLDQGLQFLIQYYNGEERAKGNILERFSAQQFPDLHSELNLSSLELGDSALYFCASSVAIGGGTDTQYFGPGTRLTVL.

The V and J genes are TRBV10-3 and TRBJ2-7; D may be TRBD2 (5 bases). The CDR3 has 14 residues. Germline CDR1 reads ENHRY; CDR2 reads SYGVKD. The ends were cut back, 3 bases at V and 1 base at J, with 10 bases in the middle. The CDR3 DNA sequence: TGTGCCATCAGTGAAGAGGGCTATTCCTACGAGCAGTACTTC. Protein: CAISEEGYSYEQYF.

V and J are TRBV28 and TRBJ2-2, with D possibly being TRBD1 (6 bases). The germline CDR1 and CDR2 sequences are MDHEN and SYDVKM. V lost 4 bases, J lost 4 bases, and 16 bases lay in between. The CDR3 extends over 16 amino acids. CDR3 nucleotide sequence: TGTGCCAGCAGTTCCCGGACAGCGAGGGTCACCGGGGAGCTGTTTTTT. As protein: CASSSRTARVTGELFF.

The V gene is TRBV19, the J gene TRBJ2-2, with a weak D call TRBD1 (5 bases). Germline V CDR1 and CDR2: LNHDA, SQIVND (reference sequence). Trimming shortened V by 2 bases and J by 6 bases, and 7 bases separated the two germline ends. The CDR3 has 13 residues. The CDR3 sequence: CASSITGAGELFF. The DNA for the CDR3 is TGTGCCAGTAGTATAACAGGAGCCGGGGAGCTGTTTTTT.

This clone was detected a few times. This sequence joins TRBV6-5 and TRBJ1-5; TRBD1 matches at 10 bases. V lost 6 bases and J lost 7; bases outside the gene matches: 9. From germline, CDR1 is MNHEY and CDR2 SVGAGI. The CDR3 totals 15 residues. CDR3 coding DNA: TGTGCCAGCAGCCGGGACAGGGGTCAGGGCCAGCCCCAGCATTTT. The encoded protein is CASSRDRGQGQPQHF.

J is TRBJ1-6 and V is TRBV5-1; TRBD1 matches 11 bases. The CDR3 loop spans 16 amino acids. Germline V lookup: CDR1 SGHRS, CDR2 YFSETQ. V shed 0 bases and J 6 bases; nucleotides not matched to a gene: 2. In DNA form, the CDR3 reads TGCGCCAGCAGCTTGGAAGGGACAGGGGGTAATTCACCCCTCCACTTT. Protein product: CASSLEGTGGNSPLHF.

The chain recombines TRBV19 with TRBJ1-2; 8 bases align to TRBD1. V lost 7 bases, J lost 4 bases, and 5 bases stayed unmatched. This CDR3 is built from 13 residues. Germline V gene lookup returns CDR1 LNHDA and CDR2 SQIVND (reference sequence). CDR3 protein: CASTWDRTYGYTF. CDR3 DNA sequence: TGTGCCAGTACTTGGGACAGGACCTATGGCTACACCTTC.

The chain uses TRBV10-1 and TRBJ1-6, with D perhaps TRBD1 (5 bases). This CDR3 contains 13 residues. Trimming removed 3 bases at V and 8 bases at J, with 8 bases between. Germline values: CDR1 WNHNN, CDR2 SYGVQD (reference sequence). CDR3 loop: CASSDRVDSPLHF. The CDR3 DNA follows: TGCGCCAGCAGTGACAGGGTTGATTCACCCCTCCACTTT.